The present T cell receptor (beta chain) was sequenced within a study of T cell responses to AZD1222 COVID-19 vaccine. At the level of the study: Samples with a second dose at about 4 or about 12 weeks were pooled together.

TCRdb's table, derived via immunoSEQ multiplex PCR, lists solely in-frame clones and lacks some. The sample lists 44,000 or so clones, under 85% occurring once. Between the trimmed V and J ends, which lost 3 bases and 1 base, there was a span of 6 bases. The length of the CDR3 is 13 residues. Germline values: CDR1 SGHTA, CDR2 FQGNSA. Study results and caveats: Spike-wide coverage was observed for vaccine-associated CD4 TCRs, with dominant responses at 160-218 and 743-854. White British donors predominated, females outnumbered males, and clonal diversity was possibly underestimated.

Points on this clone: Its antigen is unknown.

The J gene is TRBJ2-5, the V gene TRBV7-2, with D unclear. The receptor's source is an adult in good health. The specimen was peripheral blood, collected on day 0 of AZD1222 vaccination. DNA for the CDR3: TGTGCCAGCAGCTTTGGCAGCCAAGAGACCCAGTACTTC. Residues: CASSFGSQETQYF.